Listed below are T cell receptor beta chains from one sample, sequenced in a study of T-cell reconstitution after alpha-beta-depleted transplantation in children. TCRdb ran MiXCR on the PCR reads and lists one entry per CDR3 protein. There are around 700,000 distinct CDR3 sequences in the sample; roughly 14% occur only once, and 0.79% lies in the top ten. The sample in question was PBMCs, obtained before TCRalphabeta/CD19-depleted stem cell transplant. These receptors were collected from a girl aged 2-10 years with congenital amegakaryocytic thrombocytopenia, due to receive a stem cell transplant. CDR3s include the opening cysteine and the closing phenylalanine or tryptophan. The D gene is left open where the match is weak. Not all rows give a size; the values are once, few, many and, for expanded clones, a class.

d_call: TRBD2; j_call: TRBJ2-2; v_call: TRBV12-3/TRBV12-4; clone_size: few; cdr3_aa: CASSPLRAGVNTGELFF; cdr3_nt: TGTGCCAGCAGCCCCCTGCGCGCGGGAGTGAACACCGGGGAGCTGTTTTTT
d_call: .; j_call: TRBJ2-7; v_call: TRBV29-1; clone_size: .; cdr3_aa: CSVVRAGYEQYF; cdr3_nt: TGCAGCGTTGTCAGGGCGGGCTACGAGCAGTACTTC
d_call: .; j_call: TRBJ2-1; v_call: TRBV2; clone_size: few; cdr3_aa: CARSSYNEQFF; cdr3_nt: TGTGCCAGGTCCTCCTACAATGAGCAGTTCTTC
d_call: TRBD2; j_call: TRBJ2-5; v_call: TRBV12-3/TRBV12-4; clone_size: many; cdr3_aa: CASSRMVSGTRATQYF; cdr3_nt: TGTGCCAGCAGCAGAATGGTGAGCGGGACCCGTGCGACCCAGTACTTC
d_call: TRBD1; j_call: TRBJ2-4; v_call: TRBV28; clone_size: .; cdr3_aa: CASSLFGTGGAKNIQYF; cdr3_nt: TGTGCCAGCAGTTTATTTGGGACAGGGGGGGCCAAAAACATTCAGTACTTC
d_call: .; j_call: TRBJ2-1; v_call: TRBV29-1; clone_size: few; cdr3_aa: CSVVDTYNEQFF; cdr3_nt: TGCAGCGTTGTTGACACCTACAATGAGCAGTTCTTC
d_call: TRBD2; j_call: TRBJ2-7; v_call: TRBV5-1; clone_size: many; cdr3_aa: CASRLAGGAYEQYF; cdr3_nt: TGCGCCAGCAGACTAGCGGGAGGAGCCTACGAGCAGTACTTC
d_call: TRBD1; j_call: TRBJ2-3; v_call: TRBV2; clone_size: few; cdr3_aa: CASQKGARSTDTQYF; cdr3_nt: TGTGCCAGCCAGAAGGGGGCGCGTAGCACAGATACGCAGTATTTT
d_call: TRBD1; j_call: TRBJ2-2; v_call: TRBV4-1; clone_size: few; cdr3_aa: CASGPTGGSTGELFF; cdr3_nt: TGCGCCAGCGGGCCTACAGGGGGCTCCACCGGGGAGCTGTTTTTT
d_call: TRBD2; j_call: TRBJ2-1; v_call: TRBV12-3/TRBV12-4; clone_size: few; cdr3_aa: CASSPPRLAGDTDEQFF; cdr3_nt: TGTGCCAGCAGCCCCCCCCGACTAGCGGGAGATACCGATGAGCAGTTCTTC
d_call: TRBD1; j_call: TRBJ2-1; v_call: TRBV14; clone_size: .; cdr3_aa: CASSQMHRGFYNEQFF; cdr3_nt: TGTGCCAGCAGCCAGATGCACAGGGGGTTTTACAATGAGCAGTTCTTC
d_call: .; j_call: TRBJ2-1; v_call: TRBV20-1; clone_size: many; cdr3_aa: CSARDLGGGPYNEQFF; cdr3_nt: TGCAGTGCTAGAGATTTAGGGGGAGGACCTTACAATGAGCAGTTCTTC
d_call: TRBD1; j_call: TRBJ1-1; v_call: TRBV20-1; clone_size: many; cdr3_aa: CSARWTGLGTEAFF; cdr3_nt: TGCAGTGCTAGATGGACAGGGTTGGGTACTGAAGCTTTCTTT
d_call: .; j_call: TRBJ2-2; v_call: TRBV29-1; clone_size: few; cdr3_aa: CSVGTSPWAGELFF; cdr3_nt: TGCAGCGTCGGGACATCACCCTGGGCCGGGGAGCTGTTTTTT
d_call: TRBD2; j_call: TRBJ2-1; v_call: TRBV10-1; clone_size: .; cdr3_aa: CASSESKIRLAGSNEQFF; cdr3_nt: TGCGCCAGCAGTGAGTCGAAAATTCGACTAGCGGGTTCCAATGAGCAGTTCTTC
d_call: .; j_call: TRBJ2-6; v_call: TRBV11-1; clone_size: few; cdr3_aa: CASSSRDLTPSTGANVLTF; cdr3_nt: TGTGCCAGCAGCTCCCGGGACTTAACCCCTTCTACTGGGGCCAACGTCCTGACTTTC
d_call: TRBD1; j_call: TRBJ2-5; v_call: TRBV4-1; clone_size: few; cdr3_aa: CASSQGPISHRGNEGETQYF; cdr3_nt: TGCGCCAGCAGCCAAGGCCCGATATCTCACAGGGGGAATGAGGGGGAGACCCAGTACTTC
d_call: TRBD1; j_call: TRBJ2-7; v_call: TRBV5-1; clone_size: .; cdr3_aa: CASSLAPGQGPDEQYF; cdr3_nt: TGCGCCAGCAGCTTGGCTCCGGGACAGGGTCCCGACGAGCAGTACTTC
d_call: .; j_call: TRBJ2-7; v_call: TRBV7-9; clone_size: many; cdr3_aa: CASSPTTDGSPYEQYF; cdr3_nt: TGTGCCAGCAGCCCCACGACGGACGGGTCGCCCTACGAGCAGTACTTC
d_call: TRBD2; j_call: TRBJ2-3; v_call: TRBV7-3; clone_size: .; cdr3_aa: CASREGEDTQYF; cdr3_nt: TGTGCCAGCCGGGAGGGTGAAGATACGCAGTATTTT
d_call: .; j_call: TRBJ1-1; v_call: TRBV5-1; clone_size: many; cdr3_aa: CASSLEDRTEAFF; cdr3_nt: TGCGCCAGCAGCTTGGAGGACCGCACTGAAGCTTTCTTT
d_call: TRBD2; j_call: TRBJ2-2; v_call: TRBV20-1; clone_size: .; cdr3_aa: CSATGGGMGIGTGELFF; cdr3_nt: TGCAGTGCTACCGGCGGGGGGATGGGGATAGGTACCGGGGAGCTGTTTTTT
d_call: .; j_call: TRBJ2-1; v_call: TRBV7-2; clone_size: many; cdr3_aa: CASSLWGYEQFF; cdr3_nt: TGTGCCAGCAGCTTATGGGGTTATGAGCAGTTCTTC
d_call: TRBD2; j_call: TRBJ2-5; v_call: TRBV20-1; clone_size: many; cdr3_aa: CSARTSGRRIQETQYF; cdr3_nt: TGCAGTGCTCGGACTAGCGGGAGGCGAATCCAAGAGACCCAGTACTTC
d_call: .; j_call: TRBJ1-2; v_call: TRBV6-5; clone_size: few; cdr3_aa: CASSYPPGPGNYGYTF; cdr3_nt: TGTGCCAGCAGTTATCCCCCGGGACCCGGAAACTATGGCTACACCTTC
d_call: TRBD2; j_call: TRBJ2-1; v_call: TRBV7-9; clone_size: once; cdr3_aa: CASSLTGLAGPYNEQFF; cdr3_nt: TGTGCCAGCAGCTTAACGGGACTAGCGGGCCCCTACAATGAGCAGTTCTTC